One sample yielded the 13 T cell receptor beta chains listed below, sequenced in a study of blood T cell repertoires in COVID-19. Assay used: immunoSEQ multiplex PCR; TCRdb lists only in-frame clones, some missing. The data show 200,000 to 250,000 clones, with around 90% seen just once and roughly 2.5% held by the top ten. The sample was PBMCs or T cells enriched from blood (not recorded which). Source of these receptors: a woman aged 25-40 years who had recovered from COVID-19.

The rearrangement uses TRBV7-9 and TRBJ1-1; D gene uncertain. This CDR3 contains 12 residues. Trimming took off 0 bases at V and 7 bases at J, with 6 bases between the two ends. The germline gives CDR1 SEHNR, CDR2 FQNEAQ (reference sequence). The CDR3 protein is CASSLAGLEAFF. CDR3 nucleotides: TGTGCCAGCAGCTTAGCCGGACTTGAAGCTTTCTTT. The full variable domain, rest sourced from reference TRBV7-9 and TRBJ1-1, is DTGVSQNPRHKITKRGQNVTFRCDPISEHNRLYWYRQTLGQGPEFLTYFQNEAQLEKSRLLSDRFSAERPKGSFSTLEIQRTEQGDSAMYLCASSLAGLEAFFGQGTRLTVV.

The CDR3, as DNA: TGTGCCAGCAGTTCGCCTAGCGGGGGGGACTCCTACAATGAGCAGTTCTTC. Translation gives CASSSPSGGDSYNEQFF. J is TRBJ2-1 and V is TRBV27, with 12 nucleotides matching TRBD2. The CDR3 is 17 residues long. Trimming at V came to 4 bases and at J to 0 bases, leaving 4 bases not matched to a gene. Germline CDR1 and CDR2: MNHEY and SMNVEV (reference sequence).

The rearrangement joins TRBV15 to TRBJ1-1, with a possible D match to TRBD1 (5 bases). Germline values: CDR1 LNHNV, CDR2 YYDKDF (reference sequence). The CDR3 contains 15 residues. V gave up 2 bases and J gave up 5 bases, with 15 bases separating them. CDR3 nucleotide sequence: TGTGCCACCAGCAGAAAACGGGGAGGGGATACTGAAGCTTTCTTT. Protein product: CATSRKRGGDTEAFF.

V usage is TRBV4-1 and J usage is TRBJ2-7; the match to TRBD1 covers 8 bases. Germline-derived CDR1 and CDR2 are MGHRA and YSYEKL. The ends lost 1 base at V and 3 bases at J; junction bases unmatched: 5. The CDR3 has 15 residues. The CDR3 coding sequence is TGCGCCAGCAGCCAAGTTGTGACAGGGGACTACGAGCAGTACTTC. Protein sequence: CASSQVVTGDYEQYF.

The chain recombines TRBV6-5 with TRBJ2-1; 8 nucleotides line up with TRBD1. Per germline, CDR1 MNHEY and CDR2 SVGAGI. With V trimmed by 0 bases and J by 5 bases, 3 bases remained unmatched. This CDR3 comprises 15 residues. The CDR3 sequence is CASSYSGTGHNEQFF. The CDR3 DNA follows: TGTGCCAGCAGTTACTCAGGGACAGGCCACAATGAGCAGTTCTTC.

CDR3 sequence (DNA): TGCGCCAGCAGCCCGACAGGGAGCTATGGCTACACCTTC. This translates into CASSPTGSYGYTF. The chain employs TRBV4-1 and TRBJ1-2; 7 nucleotides line up with TRBD1. Germline-derived CDR1 and CDR2 are MGHRA and YSYEKL. The CDR3 has 13 residues. The trim removed 4 bases at V and 4 bases at J, leaving 3 bases unmatched.

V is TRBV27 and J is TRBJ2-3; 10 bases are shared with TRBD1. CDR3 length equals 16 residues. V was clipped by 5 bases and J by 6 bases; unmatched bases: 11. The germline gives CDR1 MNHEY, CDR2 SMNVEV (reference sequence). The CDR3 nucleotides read TGTGCCAGCAGTAACCTTCCGGGACAGGGGTCCGATACGCAGTATTTT. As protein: CASSNLPGQGSDTQYF.

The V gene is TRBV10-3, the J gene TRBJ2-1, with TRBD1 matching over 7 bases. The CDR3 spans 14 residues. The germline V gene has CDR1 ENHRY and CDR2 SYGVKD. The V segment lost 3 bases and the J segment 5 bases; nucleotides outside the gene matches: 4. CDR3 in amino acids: CAISETGAHNEQFF. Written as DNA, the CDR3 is TGTGCCATCAGTGAAACAGGGGCCCACAATGAGCAGTTCTTC.

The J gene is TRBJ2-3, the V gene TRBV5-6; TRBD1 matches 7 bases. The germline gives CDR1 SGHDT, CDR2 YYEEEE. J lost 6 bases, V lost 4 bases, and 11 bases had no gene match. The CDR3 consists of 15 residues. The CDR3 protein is CASSIPGQRVDTQYF. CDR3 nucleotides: TGTGCCAGCAGCATACCGGGACAGAGGGTGGATACGCAGTATTTT.

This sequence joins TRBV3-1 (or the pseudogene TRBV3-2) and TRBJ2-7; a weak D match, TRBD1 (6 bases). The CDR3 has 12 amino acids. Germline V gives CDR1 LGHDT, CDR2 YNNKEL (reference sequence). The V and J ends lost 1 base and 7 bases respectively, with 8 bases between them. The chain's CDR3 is CASSQVRGEQYF. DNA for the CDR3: TGTGCCAGCAGCCAAGTTAGGGGGGAGCAGTACTTC.

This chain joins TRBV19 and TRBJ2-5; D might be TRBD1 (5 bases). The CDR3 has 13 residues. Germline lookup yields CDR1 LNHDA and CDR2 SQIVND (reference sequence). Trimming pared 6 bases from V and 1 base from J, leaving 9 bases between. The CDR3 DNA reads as TGTGCCAGTAGAAGACAGTCCCAAGAGACCCAGTACTTC. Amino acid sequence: CASRRQSQETQYF.

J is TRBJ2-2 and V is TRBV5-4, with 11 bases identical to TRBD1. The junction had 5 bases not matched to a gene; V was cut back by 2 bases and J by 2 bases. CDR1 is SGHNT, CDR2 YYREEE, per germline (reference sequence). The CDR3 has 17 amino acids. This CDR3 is CASSLGTGGTNTGELFF. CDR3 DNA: TGTGCCAGCAGCTTAGGGACAGGGGGGACTAACACCGGGGAGCTGTTTTTT.

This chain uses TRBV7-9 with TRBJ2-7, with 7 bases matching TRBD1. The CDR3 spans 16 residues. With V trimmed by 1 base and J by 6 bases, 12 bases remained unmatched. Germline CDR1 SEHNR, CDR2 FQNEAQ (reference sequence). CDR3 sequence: CASSLDAGRGYGEQYF. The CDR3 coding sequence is TGTGCCAGCAGCTTAGACGCGGGCAGGGGGTACGGCGAGCAGTACTTC.